This paragraph reports one TCR beta chain. Original data processing: Reference gene primer amplification yielded estimated nucleated cell counts. The assay was immunoSEQ multiplex PCR, and TCRdb's table has in-frame clones only and misses some. Clone size and the V and J calls come from that table; the DNA yielded D and trimming. Among roughly 260,000 clones, about 90% were seen once, and the ten largest hold 2% to 2.5%. V was clipped by 4 bases and J by 6 bases; unmatched bases: 7. The CDR3 runs 13 residues. Germline lookup yields CDR1 SQVTM and CDR2 ANQGSEA. The data belong to a study of blood T cell repertoires in COVID-19. Study background: COVID-19 samples, acute and convalescent, were from the United States, Italy and Spain. Sample material is recorded as cDNA or gDNA derived from T cells, B-cell-depleted T cells, or PBMCs.

The chain uses TRBV29-1 and TRBJ1-1, with 8 bases fitting TRBD1. Sequencing was carried out using peripheral blood. The sequence derives from a woman between 45 and 60 years old who had recovered from COVID-19. In DNA, the CDR3 is TGCAGCGTTGGCAGGGGGCAAGGCGCTGAAGCTTTCTTT. Translating gives CSVGRGQGAEAFF.